The 25 T cell receptor beta chains below were found in one sample sequenced in a study of glioma-infiltrating T cells. TCR alpha and beta CDR3 regions were amplified from RNA using iRepertoire nested multiplex PCR. TCRdb analysed the multiplex PCR reads with MiXCR anew, one entry per CDR3 protein. Seen here are 35,000 to 45,000 distinct CDR3 sequences, around 22% observed once, and the top ten hold roughly 6.8%. The sequenced material came from glioma tissue, nonneoplastic brain tissue, or PBMCs (not recorded which). The receptors stem from a human donor with low-grade glioma or glioblastoma, undergoing nonglioma brain surgery, or in good health (not recorded which).

Sample share makes this clonotype medium-sized. The J gene is TRBJ2-1, the V gene TRBV6-1; 8 bases match TRBD2. Germline CDR1 is MNHNS and CDR2 is SASEGT. This CDR3 is 16 amino acids long. V dropped 0 bases and J dropped 4; count of bases not matched to a gene: 5. The CDR3 sequence: CASSEAQAGEYNEQFF. The CDR3 coding sequence is TGTGCCAGCAGTGAAGCCCAAGCGGGGGAATACAATGAGCAGTTCTTC.

About this clonotype: The junction departs from the called germline gene at one end, perhaps through a read error. The V gene is TRBV27, the J gene TRBJ2-3; 11 nucleotides align to TRBD2. Germline V CDR1 and CDR2: MNHEY, SMNVEV (reference sequence). The CDR3 has 14 amino acids. This CDR3 is CVSSPGLAGGTPYF. CDR3 nucleotides: TGTGTCAGCAGTCCCGGGCTAGCGGGGGGAACTCCGTATTTT.

This clonotype appeared many times. This rearrangement joins TRBV2 to TRBJ1-2, with D possibly being TRBD1 (5 bases). Trimming shortened V by 7 bases and J by 3 bases, and 6 bases separated the two germline ends. Germline V gene lookup returns CDR1 SNHLY and CDR2 FYNNEI. CDR3 length: 11 residues. The CDR3 reads CASTRDYGYTF. The CDR3, as DNA: TGTGCCAGCACCAGGGACTATGGCTACACCTTC.

The sample holds a few counts of this clonotype. The CDR3: CASSLEVGPGGQETQYF. The CDR3 region has the DNA TGCGCCAGCAGCTTGGAGGTTGGTCCAGGGGGCCAAGAGACCCAGTACTTC. The rearrangement uses TRBV5-1 and TRBJ2-5; 7 nucleotides align to TRBD1. Per the germline V gene, CDR1 is SGHRS and CDR2 is YFSETQ. With 0 bases clipped from V and 1 base from J, the junction kept 9 bases outside the gene matches. This CDR3 comprises 17 residues.

With respect to this clonotype: Just one base apart from a much larger clone, this may be a read error. This chain uses TRBV2 with TRBJ1-1, with a weak D call TRBD1 (6 bases). This CDR3 comprises 14 residues. In germline, CDR1 is SNHLY, CDR2 FYNNEI. The V and J ends lost 0 bases and 10 bases respectively, with 15 bases between them. CDR3 sequence: CASSEARKGVRAFF. The CDR3 bases are TGTGCCAGCAGTGAAGCGCGGAAGGGGGTGAGAGCTTTCTTT.

Ten or more counts support this clonotype. This chain uses TRBV7-2 with TRBJ2-1; TRBD1 is a possible D gene (6 bases). This CDR3 region has 16 residues. The germline V gene encodes CDR1 SGHTA and CDR2 FQGNSA. Trimming cost V 5 bases and J 0 bases, with 14 bases left between them. The CDR3 DNA reads as TGTGCCAGCAGCCCGTGGACAGCGAGCTCCTACAATGAGCAGTTCTTC. It codes for CASSPWTASSYNEQFF. Drawing the rest from reference TRBV7-2 and TRBJ2-1, the complete variable domain is GAGVSQSPSNKVTEKGKDVELRCDPISGHTALYWYRQSLGQGLEFLIYFQGNSAPDKSGLPSDRFSAERTGGSVSTLTIQRTQQEDSAVYLCASSPWTASSYNEQFFGPGTRLTVL.

This clonotype has only a few counts. This chain uses TRBV4-1 with TRBJ2-4, with 8 bases aligning to TRBD2. Germline CDR1 and CDR2: MGHRA and YSYEKL. With 1 base clipped from V and 5 bases from J, the junction kept 7 bases outside the gene matches. CDR3 length equals 16 residues. DNA of the CDR3: TGCGCCAGCAGCCAAGGGACCGGGACTAGAGAAAACATTCAGTACTTC. Protein product: CASSQGTGTRENIQYF.

This clonotype was observed at least ten times. The chain has TRBV20-1 and TRBJ2-1, with 7 bases that match TRBD1. Germline values: CDR1 DFQATT, CDR2 SNEGSKA (reference sequence). The ends lost 6 bases at V and 6 bases at J; junction bases unmatched: 8. The CDR3 length is 13 residues. CDR3 residues: CSASEGTVNEQFF. CDR3 nucleotides: TGCAGTGCCAGCGAGGGGACAGTCAATGAGCAGTTCTTC.

The sample holds many counts of this clonotype. The J gene is TRBJ2-1, the V gene TRBV3-1; D uncertain. The CDR3 sequence is 14 residues long. The V end was cut by 4 bases, the J end by 4 bases, with 11 bases between. The germline V gene has CDR1 LGHDT and CDR2 YNNKEL (reference sequence). The CDR3 loop reads CASSLGGGYNEQFF. The CDR3 DNA sequence: TGTGCCAGCAGCCTAGGTGGTGGGTACAATGAGCAGTTCTTC.

The rearrangement joins TRBV19 to TRBJ1-5; possible D gene TRBD1, 6 bases. The CDR3 is 14 residues long. CDR1 is LNHDA and CDR2 is SQIVND in the germline V gene (reference sequence). The V end was cut by 7 bases, the J end by 3 bases, with 13 bases between. This CDR3 is CASIPGHDNQPQHF. CDR3 DNA sequence: TGTGCCAGTATCCCGGGACATGACAATCAGCCCCAGCATTTT.

On this clonotype: It is unclear where the CDR3 begins or ends on the DNA, so no DNA is shown, and the CDR3 is as TCRdb lists it. The rearrangement uses TRBV7-2 and TRBJ1-3. Both ends counted, the CDR3 spans 16 residues. The germline V gene has CDR1 SGHTA and CDR2 FQGNSA. The CDR3: CASSFSGVGSGNTVYF.

This clonotype was observed at least ten times. The chain recombines TRBV15 with TRBJ2-6; 8 bases are shared with TRBD2. The length of the CDR3 is 18 residues. CDR1 and CDR2 from the germline V gene are LNHNV and YYDKDF (reference sequence). J gave up 4 bases and V 0 bases, and 8 bases lay outside the gene matches. For the CDR3, the DNA is TGTGCCACCAGCAGAGATAGCGGGGTTCCGTCAGGGGCCAACGTCCTGACTTTC. Protein product: CATSRDSGVPSGANVLTF.

This clonotype appeared many times. The rearrangement links TRBV6-1 to TRBJ2-1; D call uncertain. This CDR3 is built from 15 residues. Trimming removed 3 bases from V and 2 bases from J, with 11 bases in between. Germline CDR1 reads MNHNS; CDR2 reads SASEGT. This chain's CDR3 is CASSDGPFTYNEQFF. In nucleotides, the CDR3 is TGTGCCAGCAGTGATGGGCCTTTTACCTACAATGAGCAGTTCTTC.

The sample holds many counts of this clonotype. The CDR3 region is CASKVDRATGELFF. In DNA, the CDR3 is TGTGCCAGCAAGGTGGACAGGGCGACCGGGGAGCTGTTTTTT. The chain employs TRBV6-2 or TRBV6-3 and TRBJ2-2; 8 bases are a match to TRBD1. The V segment lost 7 bases and the J segment 5 bases; nucleotides outside the gene matches: 6. Germline V gene lookup returns CDR1 MNHEY and CDR2 SVGEGT. This CDR3 is built from 14 residues.

This clonotype was found many times. V is TRBV19 and J is TRBJ2-5, with D possibly TRBD1 on 6 matching bases. CDR1 and CDR2 (germline): LNHDA, SQIVND (reference sequence). The CDR3 runs 15 residues. V lost 3 bases and J 3 bases, leaving 14 bases between the germline ends. CDR3 in amino acids: CASSMNPAGEETQYF. The CDR3 coding sequence is TGTGCCAGTAGTATGAATCCAGCAGGGGAAGAGACCCAGTACTTC.

There are many counts of this clonotype. The chain recombines TRBV7-2 with TRBJ2-3; D not certain. Per germline, CDR1 SGHTA and CDR2 FQGNSA. This CDR3 spans 15 amino acids. V was shortened by 4 bases and J by 2 bases, with 13 bases between the two germline ends. The CDR3 is CASSYGNSVTDTQYF. CDR3 coding DNA: TGTGCCAGCAGCTACGGAAACTCCGTCACAGATACGCAGTATTTT.

This clonotype was seen at least ten times. The rearrangement uses TRBV20-1 and TRBJ1-4; TRBD1 matches 8 bases. After removal of 4 bases from V and 7 bases from J, the junction contained 2 bases not matched to a gene. CDR3 length: 12 residues. Germline values: CDR1 DFQATT, CDR2 SNEGSKA (reference sequence). CDR3 bases: TGCAGTGCTATTGACAGGGGTGAAAAACTGTTTTTT. It specifies CSAIDRGEKLFF.

In this sample, this clonotype turned up many times. The chain employs TRBV28 and TRBJ1-1; 9 bases line up with TRBD1. The CDR3 is made up of 13 amino acids. Germline-derived CDR1 and CDR2 are MDHEN and SYDVKM. The V and J ends lost 6 bases and 7 bases, in that order; junction bases with no gene match: 6. The CDR3, as DNA: TGTGCCAGCAGGGGACAGGGAGTCCTTGAAGCTTTCTTT. This encodes CASRGQGVLEAFF.

This clonotype has a count of ten or more. V gene TRBV19 combines with J gene TRBJ1-5; no clear D gene. Germline V CDR1 and CDR2: LNHDA, SQIVND (reference sequence). The CDR3 spans 15 residues. The V gene lost 5 bases and the J gene lost 2 bases, with 13 bases spanning the gap. The CDR3 DNA reads TGTGCCAGTAGTGCGGCCGGGGAGGGCAATCAGCCCCAGCATTTT. It encodes CASSAAGEGNQPQHF. The full variable domain, in which reference TRBV19 and TRBJ1-5 provide the parts outside the CDR3, is DGGITQSPKYLFRKEGQNVTLSCEQNLNHDAMYWYRQDPGQGLRLIYYSQIVNDFQKGDIAEGYSVSREKKESFPLTVTSAQKNPTAFYLCASSAAGEGNQPQHFGDGTRLSIL.

Ten or more counts support this clonotype. This chain links TRBV9 with TRBJ1-6; D not certain. Deletions cut 3 bases from V and 7 bases from J, with 8 bases between. The CDR3 extends over 13 amino acids. Germline CDR1 and CDR2: SGDLS and YYNGEE. DNA of the CDR3: TGTGCCAGCAGCGCCGCCGTCAATTCACCCCTCCACTTT. Translation: CASSAAVNSPLHF.

This clonotype was counted between two and nine times. The rearrangement links TRBV10-3 to TRBJ2-3; TRBD1 matches at 9 bases. Trimming cost V 4 bases and J 0 bases; bases outside gene matches: 2. The CDR3 is 15 residues long. In germline, CDR1 is ENHRY, CDR2 SYGVKD. The CDR3 coding sequence is TGTGCCATCAGTGGGGACAGGGCTAGCACAGATACGCAGTATTTT. Its translation is CAISGDRASTDTQYF.

As for this clonotype: A clone one base away is much larger, so this may be a read error. The V gene is TRBV27, the J gene TRBJ2-1; 7 nucleotides align to TRBD1. The germline V gene has CDR1 MNHEY and CDR2 SMNVEV (reference sequence). This CDR3 comprises 14 residues. CDR3 amino acids: CASRGDRDYNEQLF. CDR3 DNA sequence: TGTGCCAGCAGGGGGGACAGAGACTACAATGAGCAGTTATTC.

This clonotype has a count of ten or more. V gene TRBV2 combines with J gene TRBJ2-7, with a weak D call TRBD1 (6 bases). The CDR3 covers 13 residues. CDR1 is SNHLY, CDR2 FYNNEI, per germline. Trimming took off 5 bases at V and 3 bases at J, with 11 bases between the two ends. The CDR3 nucleotides read TGTGCCAGCAGTTCGACAGGAATCTACGAGCAGTACTTC. This gives the protein CASSSTGIYEQYF.

This clonotype is medium-sized (0.01 to 0.1%) by share. CDR3 DNA sequence: TGTGCCAGCAGTCCCGCGCTTAGCAATCAGCCCCAGCATTTT. The encoded protein is CASSPALSNQPQHF. The chain is built from TRBV27 and TRBJ1-5; D call uncertain. CDR1 and CDR2 from the germline V gene are MNHEY and SMNVEV (reference sequence). V was trimmed by 5 bases and J by 0 bases, leaving 8 bases between them. The CDR3 has 14 residues.

This clonotype ranks as medium-sized. This rearrangement joins TRBV27 to TRBJ2-1; weak D call: TRBD1 (6 bases). The germline V gene has CDR1 MNHEY and CDR2 SMNVEV (reference sequence). V lost 7 bases and J 9 bases, leaving 10 bases between the germline ends. There are 11 residues in the CDR3. CDR3 DNA: TGTGCCAGCAAAGGGGGTGGTGAGCAGTTCTTC. This encodes CASKGGGEQFF.